Listed below are T cell receptor beta chains from one sample, sequenced in a study of OX40 agonist ivuxolimab in advanced cancers. Produced via immunoSEQ multiplex PCR; TCRdb's table is partial and in-frame only. Of 60,000 or so clones in the sample, over 75% were seen once. The sample consisted of CD4+ or CD8+ T cells sorted from blood, taken in a trial of the OX40 agonist ivuxolimab. These receptors originate from an adult with an advanced solid tumor such as melanoma, head and neck, liver or kidney cancer. CDR3s include the opening cysteine and the closing phenylalanine or tryptophan. The order of the fields is V gene, CDR3 length, clone size, D gene, J gene, CDR3 protein, CDR3 DNA. A D gene is named only where the DNA matches it firmly. Part of the rows lack a size; the others show once, few, many or a class for expanded clones.

V gene: TRBV18
CDR3 length: 16
clone size: NA
D gene: NA
J gene: TRBJ1-2
CDR3 protein: CASSPSPTGSDYGYTF
CDR3 DNA: TGTGCCAGCTCACCTAGCCCCACAGGGAGCGACTATGGCTACACCTTC

V gene: TRBV7-7
CDR3 length: 14
clone size: NA
D gene: NA
J gene: TRBJ2-3
CDR3 protein: CASSLTQSTDTQYF
CDR3 DNA: TGTGCCAGCAGCTTAACGCAATCCACAGATACGCAGTATTTT

V gene: TRBV29-1
CDR3 length: 11
clone size: NA
D gene: TRBD1
J gene: TRBJ1-2
CDR3 protein: CSAETGHGYTF
CDR3 DNA: TGCAGCGCGGAGACAGGGCATGGCTACACCTTC

V gene: TRBV6-6
CDR3 length: 15
clone size: NA
D gene: NA
J gene: TRBJ2-1
CDR3 protein: CATRAPGTYYNEQFF
CDR3 DNA: TGTGCCACCAGGGCTCCCGGGACATACTACAATGAGCAGTTCTTC

V gene: TRBV2
CDR3 length: 15
clone size: NA
D gene: NA
J gene: TRBJ1-5
CDR3 protein: CASSRWGVGNQPQHF
CDR3 DNA: TGTGCCAGCAGCCGCTGGGGGGTCGGCAATCAGCCCCAGCATTTT

V gene: TRBV14
CDR3 length: 15
clone size: NA
D gene: NA
J gene: TRBJ2-3
CDR3 protein: CASSHPAGRADTQYF
CDR3 DNA: TGTGCCAGCAGCCATCCAGCGGGTAGAGCAGATACGCAGTATTTT

V gene: TRBV5-1
CDR3 length: 16
clone size: NA
D gene: TRBD1
J gene: TRBJ2-3
CDR3 protein: CASSIGGQGLADTQYF
CDR3 DNA: TGCGCCAGCAGCATAGGGGGACAGGGGCTTGCAGATACGCAGTATTTT

V gene: TRBV5-6
CDR3 length: 13
clone size: NA
D gene: NA
J gene: TRBJ2-7
CDR3 protein: CASSIGTSGEQYF
CDR3 DNA: TGTGCCAGCAGCATAGGGACCTCCGGCGAGCAGTACTTC

V gene: TRBV10-3
CDR3 length: 12
clone size: once
D gene: NA
J gene: TRBJ2-5
CDR3 protein: CAISEGAETQYF
CDR3 DNA: TGTGCCATCAGTGAGGGGGCCGAGACCCAGTACTTC

V gene: TRBV6-5
CDR3 length: 13
clone size: NA
D gene: NA
J gene: TRBJ1-1
CDR3 protein: CASSYQPGTEAFF
CDR3 DNA: TGTGCCAGCAGTTACCAACCCGGCACTGAAGCTTTCTTT

V gene: TRBV18
CDR3 length: 18
clone size: NA
D gene: NA
J gene: TRBJ2-7
CDR3 protein: CASSPLSLGTGSSYEQYF
CDR3 DNA: TGTGCCAGCTCGCCACTATCCTTGGGGACGGGGAGCTCCTACGAGCAGTACTTC

V gene: TRBV5-4
CDR3 length: 16
clone size: NA
D gene: TRBD2
J gene: TRBJ2-3
CDR3 protein: CASSLRASGGDDTQYF
CDR3 DNA: TGTGCCAGCAGCCTCCGGGCTAGCGGGGGTGATGATACGCAGTATTTT

V gene: TRBV5-1
CDR3 length: 14
clone size: NA
D gene: NA
J gene: TRBJ1-4
CDR3 protein: CASSLAGAAEKLFF
CDR3 DNA: TGCGCCAGCAGCTTGGCCGGGGCTGCTGAAAAACTGTTTTTT

V gene: TRBV11-2
CDR3 length: 11
clone size: NA
D gene: NA
J gene: TRBJ1-1
CDR3 protein: CASTRYTEAFF
CDR3 DNA: TGTGCCAGCACCCGGTACACTGAAGCTTTCTTT

V gene: TRBV10-3
CDR3 length: 13
clone size: NA
D gene: NA
J gene: TRBJ1-1
CDR3 protein: CAISEGGNTEAFF
CDR3 DNA: TGTGCCATCAGTGAGGGGGGAAACACTGAAGCTTTCTTT

V gene: TRBV11-2
CDR3 length: 14
clone size: NA
D gene: NA
J gene: TRBJ2-3
CDR3 protein: CASSLSPRTDTQYF
CDR3 DNA: TGTGCCAGCAGCTTATCTCCGCGCACAGATACGCAGTATTTT

V gene: TRBV6-1
CDR3 length: 13
clone size: NA
D gene: TRBD1
J gene: TRBJ1-2
CDR3 protein: CASSEGQRYGYTF
CDR3 DNA: TGTGCCAGCAGTGAGGGACAGCGATATGGCTACACCTTC

V gene: TRBV11-2
CDR3 length: 12
clone size: NA
D gene: NA
J gene: TRBJ2-3
CDR3 protein: CASKAGTDTQYF
CDR3 DNA: TGTGCCAGCAAGGCAGGAACAGATACGCAGTATTTT

V gene: TRBV2
CDR3 length: 12
clone size: NA
D gene: TRBD1
J gene: TRBJ1-2
CDR3 protein: CANDRGRKGYTF
CDR3 DNA: TGTGCCAACGACAGGGGGCGGAAAGGCTACACCTTC

V gene: TRBV6-6
CDR3 length: 15
clone size: few
D gene: TRBD1
J gene: TRBJ2-3
CDR3 protein: CASSYTGGGTDTQYF
CDR3 DNA: TGTGCCAGCAGTTACACAGGGGGAGGAACAGATACGCAGTATTTT

V gene: TRBV5-4
CDR3 length: 15
clone size: NA
D gene: TRBD2
J gene: TRBJ2-1
CDR3 protein: CASSRGTSSDNEQFF
CDR3 DNA: TGTGCCAGCAGTCGAGGGACTAGCAGTGACAATGAGCAGTTCTTC

V gene: TRBV10-3
CDR3 length: 14
clone size: NA
D gene: TRBD1
J gene: TRBJ1-2
CDR3 protein: CAISPPRDRDSYTF
CDR3 DNA: TGTGCCATCAGCCCCCCCCGGGACAGGGATAGCTACACCTTC

V gene: TRBV18
CDR3 length: 13
clone size: NA
D gene: TRBD1
J gene: TRBJ2-5
CDR3 protein: CASSSDRGETQYF
CDR3 DNA: TGTGCCAGCTCGTCGGACAGGGGCGAGACCCAGTACTTC

V gene: TRBV5-4
CDR3 length: 15
clone size: few
D gene: NA
J gene: TRBJ1-2
CDR3 protein: CASSLKNSGGYGYTF
CDR3 DNA: TGTGCCAGCAGCTTGAAAAATTCCGGGGGTTATGGCTACACCTTC

V gene: TRBV7-3
CDR3 length: 14
clone size: NA
D gene: TRBD2
J gene: TRBJ2-1
CDR3 protein: CASSPSSGSDEQFF
CDR3 DNA: TGTGCCAGCAGCCCCTCTAGCGGGAGCGATGAGCAGTTCTTC

V gene: TRBV9
CDR3 length: 15
clone size: NA
D gene: TRBD2
J gene: TRBJ2-1
CDR3 protein: CASSPSGLAGIEQFF
CDR3 DNA: TGTGCCAGCAGCCCAAGCGGGCTAGCGGGTATCGAGCAGTTCTTC

V gene: TRBV2
CDR3 length: 13
clone size: NA
D gene: NA
J gene: TRBJ1-1
CDR3 protein: CASSEDSNTEAFF
CDR3 DNA: TGTGCCAGCAGTGAAGATTCGAACACTGAAGCTTTCTTT

V gene: TRBV11-3
CDR3 length: 15
clone size: medium-sized
D gene: TRBD1
J gene: TRBJ2-7
CDR3 protein: CASSPRPTGSYEQYF
CDR3 DNA: TGTGCCAGCAGCCCGCGACCGACAGGGAGCTACGAGCAGTACTTC

V gene: TRBV10-3
CDR3 length: 15
clone size: NA
D gene: TRBD1
J gene: TRBJ1-4
CDR3 protein: CAISVSTGKNEKLFF
CDR3 DNA: TGTGCCATCAGTGTTTCGACAGGGAAGAATGAAAAACTGTTTTTT

V gene: TRBV6-6
CDR3 length: 15
clone size: NA
D gene: NA
J gene: TRBJ2-3
CDR3 protein: CASSLLDSSTDTQYF
CDR3 DNA: TGTGCCAGCAGTCTTCTGGACAGTAGCACAGATACGCAGTATTTT

V gene: TRBV28
CDR3 length: 13
clone size: NA
D gene: NA
J gene: TRBJ2-7
CDR3 protein: CASSPPLTYEQYF
CDR3 DNA: TGTGCCAGCAGCCCCCCCCTTACCTACGAGCAGTACTTC

V gene: TRBV10-3
CDR3 length: 14
clone size: few
D gene: NA
J gene: TRBJ1-1
CDR3 protein: CATRYGARNTEAFF
CDR3 DNA: TGTGCCACCCGATACGGGGCGCGGAACACTGAAGCTTTCTTT

V gene: TRBV2
CDR3 length: 15
clone size: NA
D gene: TRBD1
J gene: TRBJ1-6
CDR3 protein: CASSRDRGTDSPLHF
CDR3 DNA: TGTGCCAGCAGTCGGGACAGGGGGACTGACTCACCCCTCCACTTT

V gene: TRBV6-5
CDR3 length: 12
clone size: NA
D gene: NA
J gene: TRBJ1-1
CDR3 protein: CATKVWGTEAFF
CDR3 DNA: TGTGCCACCAAGGTGTGGGGGACTGAAGCTTTCTTT